Listed below are T cell receptor beta chains from one sample, sequenced in a study of blood T cells in healthy people across ages. TCRdb analysed the 5' RACE reads with MiXCR anew, one entry per CDR3 protein. Of roughly 2 million distinct CDR3 sequences in the sample, roughly 52% were seen once. The sample taken for sequencing was blood. These receptors were taken from a middle-aged woman in good health. CDR3s include the opening cysteine and the closing phenylalanine or tryptophan. A D gene is named only where the DNA matches it firmly. The size of a clone is reported for some rows only, either as once, few or many, or as a class for expanded clones.

few	-	TRBV24-1	TRBJ1-2	CATHPGRLGNYGYTF	TGTGCCACCCACCCGGGACGGCTGGGCAACTATGGCTACACCTTC
-	-	TRBV20-1	TRBJ2-1	CSASAQRQDNEQFF	TGCAGTGCTAGCGCCCAGAGGCAGGACAATGAGCAGTTCTTC
-	-	TRBV6-1	TRBJ2-3	CASKPASGNTDTQYF	TGTGCCAGCAAACCCGCGTCGGGGAACACAGATACGCAGTATTTT
-	-	TRBV6-5	TRBJ2-3	CASSSTPFPGTDTQYF	TGTGCCAGCAGTTCGACGCCATTTCCAGGGACAGATACGCAGTATTTT
few	-	TRBV25-1	TRBJ2-5	CASSALTGIEETQYF	TGTGCCAGCAGTGCTCTTACAGGGATTGAGGAGACCCAGTACTTC
-	-	TRBV2	TRBJ2-6	CASSEQISGANVLTF	TGTGCCAGCAGTGAACAGATCTCTGGGGCCAACGTCCTGACTTTC
-	-	TRBV2	TRBJ2-3	CASSGLLADTQYF	TGTGCCAGCAGTGGGTTACTCGCAGATACGCAGTATTTT
few	TRBD1	TRBV6-5	TRBJ2-5	CASSLGQAAQTQYF	TGTGCCAGCAGTCTAGGACAGGCGGCACAGACCCAGTACTTC
few	TRBD2	TRBV20-1	TRBJ2-7	CSASVIAGFYEQYF	TGCAGTGCTAGTGTTATAGCGGGGTTCTACGAGCAGTACTTC
-	-	TRBV24-1	TRBJ1-2	CAISGGTTNYGYTF	TGTGCCATCAGTGGTGGGACAACTAACTATGGCTACACCTTC
-	-	TRBV20-1	TRBJ2-3	CGARDYAERWGVDTQYF	TGCGGTGCTAGAGATTATGCCGAACGGTGGGGGGTAGATACGCAGTATTTT
once	-	TRBV6-5	TRBJ2-3	CASSYSRGGQVKGRIDTQYF	TGTGCCAGCAGTTACTCTCGGGGGGGACAGGTAAAGGGCAGGATAGATACGCAGTATTTT
once	-	TRBV6-2/TRBV6-3	TRBJ2-1	CASSYFVLMSSYNEQFF	TGTGCCAGCAGTTACTTTGTTCTGATGAGCTCCTACAATGAGCAGTTCTTC
few	-	TRBV27	TRBJ2-7	CASSDLRGLYSYEQYF	TGTGCCAGCAGCGACCTCAGGGGACTTTACTCCTACGAGCAGTACTTC
once	-	TRBV11-2	TRBJ1-2	CASSLLVWGDYGYTF	TGTGCCAGCAGCTTATTGGTTTGGGGGGACTATGGCTACACCTTC
-	-	TRBV20-1	TRBJ1-1	CSARRGADTEAFF	TGCAGTGCTAGAAGGGGGGCGGACACTGAAGCTTTCTTT
-	-	TRBV27	TRBJ2-3	CASTEIEGADTQYF	TGTGCCAGCACAGAGATCGAAGGGGCAGATACGCAGTATTTT
-	-	TRBV13	TRBJ2-7	CASSPRNRLSEQYF	TGTGCCAGCAGCCCTCGGAATCGTTTATCCGAGCAGTACTTC
few	TRBD2	TRBV12-3/TRBV12-4	TRBJ2-3	CASNLPGGARDTQYF	TGTGCCAGCAATTTACCCGGGGGGGCAAGAGATACGCAGTATTTT
-	-	TRBV28	TRBJ2-7	CASSSEEPTYEQYF	TGTGCCAGCAGTTCAGAGGAACCCACCTACGAGCAGTACTTC
-	TRBD1	TRBV20-1	TRBJ2-1	CSARRGLEQFF	TGCAGTGCTAGGAGGGGGCTTGAGCAGTTCTTC
few	-	TRBV20-1	TRBJ1-6	CSARVDRINSPLHF	TGCAGTGCTAGAGTGGACAGAATTAATTCACCCCTCCACTTT
-	-	TRBV24-1	TRBJ2-3	CATSDLAGKNADTQYF	TGTGCCACCAGTGATTTGGCGGGGAAAAACGCAGATACGCAGTATTTT
-	-	TRBV4-3	TRBJ2-1	CASSQEANSNVNEQFF	TGCGCCAGCAGCCAAGAGGCCAATAGTAACGTCAATGAGCAGTTCTTC
few	-	TRBV20-1	TRBJ2-4	CSARASGGGAKNIQYF	TGCAGTGCTAGAGCCTCGGGCGGCGGCGCCAAAAACATTCAGTACTTC
once	TRBD1	TRBV29-1	TRBJ2-4	CSVEPTGGWGAKNIQYF	TGCAGCGTCGAGCCGACAGGGGGCTGGGGGGCCAAAAACATTCAGTACTTC
-	-	TRBV6-2/TRBV6-3	TRBJ2-1	CASSYPSGRYNEQFF	TGTGCCAGCAGTTACCCGTCGGGAAGGTACAATGAGCAGTTCTTC
-	TRBD1	TRBV28	TRBJ1-2	CASSIGGDRGLYGYTF	TGTGCCAGCAGCATTGGGGGGGACAGGGGACTATATGGCTACACCTTC
-	TRBD1	TRBV7-9	TRBJ2-7	CASSLEGGPLEQYF	TGTGCCAGCAGCTTAGAAGGGGGCCCGCTCGAGCAGTACTTC
-	-	TRBV20-1	TRBJ2-3	CSARHYADTQYF	TGCAGTGCTAGACACTACGCAGATACGCAGTATTTT
-	-	TRBV6-5	TRBJ1-2	CASSYFGLGYGYTF	TGTGCCAGCAGTTACTTCGGCCTGGGCTATGGCTACACCTTC
-	-	TRBV18	TRBJ2-5	CASSPPDRETQYF	TGTGCCAGCTCACCTCCAGATCGAGAGACCCAGTACTTC
-	TRBD2	TRBV7-2	TRBJ2-3	CASSLGSGGHGTDTQYF	TGTGCCAGCAGCTTAGGGAGCGGGGGCCACGGCACAGATACGCAGTATTTT
-	TRBD1	TRBV7-9	TRBJ1-1	CASSSSGQGWEAFF	TGTGCCAGCAGCTCGAGCGGACAGGGTTGGGAAGCTTTCTTT
-	TRBD1	TRBV6-5	TRBJ1-2	CTSSYGSGGGYGYTF	TGTACCAGCAGTTACGGCTCAGGGGGTGGCTATGGCTACACCTTC
-	-	TRBV12-3/TRBV12-4	TRBJ1-6	CASSLSRGDNSPLHF	TGTGCCAGCAGTTTGTCCCGGGGAGACAATTCACCCCTCCACTTT
-	TRBD2	TRBV7-2	TRBJ2-5	CASSLIGTSGGASETQYF	TGTGCCAGCAGCTTAATCGGGACTAGCGGGGGGGCCTCGGAGACCCAGTACTTC
once	-	TRBV27	TRBJ2-1	CASKLRAVWNEQFF	TGTGCCAGCAAACTCAGGGCGGTATGGAATGAGCAGTTCTTC
once	-	TRBV5-6	TRBJ1-1	CASSHRSFVDTEAFF	TGTGCCAGCAGCCACAGGTCCTTTGTGGACACTGAAGCTTTCTTT
few	-	TRBV4-3	TRBJ1-2	CASSQRWGSNGYTF	TGCGCCAGCAGCCAAAGATGGGGGAGTAATGGCTACACCTTC
-	-	TRBV5-1	TRBJ2-5	CASSSPTGGPGETQYF	TGCGCCAGCAGCTCGCCAACGGGGGGCCCAGGGGAGACCCAGTACTTC
-	TRBD2	TRBV20-1	TRBJ2-5	CSARAPRGDKETQYF	TGCAGTGCTAGGGCCCCGCGGGGGGACAAAGAGACCCAGTACTTC
-	-	TRBV15	TRBJ1-1	CATSGSSPDLLDTEAFF	TGTGCCACCAGCGGATCTTCCCCGGACCTTTTGGACACTGAAGCTTTCTTT
few	-	TRBV12-3/TRBV12-4	TRBJ2-1	CASSTTSDTEQFF	TGTGCCAGCAGTACTACCTCGGACACGGAGCAGTTCTTC
-	-	TRBV11-2	TRBJ2-6	CASSLWARSGANVPTF	TGTGCCAGCAGCTTATGGGCCAGGTCTGGGGCCAACGTCCCGACTTTC
-	-	TRBV15	TRBJ1-5	CATSRRWGGQPQHF	TGTGCCACCAGCCGGAGGTGGGGAGGGCAGCCCCAGCATTTT
few	TRBD1	TRBV4-3	TRBJ2-1	CASSQATGGQVRNEQFF	TGCGCCAGCAGCCAAGCTACTGGGGGACAGGTTCGAAATGAGCAGTTCTTC
-	-	TRBV5-1	TRBJ2-5	CASSRVLGASYQETQYF	TGCGCCAGCAGCCGGGTCCTCGGGGCCTCGTACCAAGAGACCCAGTACTTC